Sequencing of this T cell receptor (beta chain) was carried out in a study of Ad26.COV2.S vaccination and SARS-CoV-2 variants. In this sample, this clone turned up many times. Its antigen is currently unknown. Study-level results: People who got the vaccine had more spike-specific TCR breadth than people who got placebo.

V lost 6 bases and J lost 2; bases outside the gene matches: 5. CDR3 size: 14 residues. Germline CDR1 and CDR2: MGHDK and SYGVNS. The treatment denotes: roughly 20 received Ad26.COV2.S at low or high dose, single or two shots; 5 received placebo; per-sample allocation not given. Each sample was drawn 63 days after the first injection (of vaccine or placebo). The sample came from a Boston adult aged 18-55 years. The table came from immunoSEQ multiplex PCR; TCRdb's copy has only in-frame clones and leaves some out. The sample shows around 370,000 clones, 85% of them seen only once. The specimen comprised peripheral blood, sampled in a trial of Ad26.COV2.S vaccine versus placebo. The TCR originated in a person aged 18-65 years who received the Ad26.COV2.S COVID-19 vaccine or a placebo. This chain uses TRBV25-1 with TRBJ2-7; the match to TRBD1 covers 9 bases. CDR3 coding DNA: TGTGCCAGCAGCTTGACAGGGGGAACCTACGAGCAGTACTTC. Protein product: CASSLTGGTYEQYF.